The present TCR beta chain was sequenced within a study of a mutant IDH1 vaccine in newly diagnosed glioma. Study-wide findings and caveats: Pseudoprogression appeared unlinked to shifts in leading peripheral T cell clonotypes.

This clone has just a few counts. The antigen remains undetermined. The time point was: week 11, during vaccination. Doses of 300 ug of mutant IDH1 20-mer peptide were given with topical imiquimod. Method: immunoSEQ multiplex PCR; TCRdb's copy keeps in-frame clones and lacks some. The table includes fewer than 75,000 clones, less than 85% detected once. The receptor was isolated from a woman in her 50s with glioma. This specimen was PBMCs, taken from a glioma patient whose treatment included an IDH1 peptide vaccine.

The CDR3 sequence is CSARAAGYTF. CDR3 coding DNA: TGCAGTGCTAGAGCCGCTGGCTACACCTTC. The chain carries TRBV20-1 and TRBJ1-2, with D uncertain. Germline V lookup: CDR1 DFQATT, CDR2 SNEGSKA (reference sequence). The CDR3 is 10 residues long. Trimming cost V 1 base and J 7 bases, with 4 bases left between them.